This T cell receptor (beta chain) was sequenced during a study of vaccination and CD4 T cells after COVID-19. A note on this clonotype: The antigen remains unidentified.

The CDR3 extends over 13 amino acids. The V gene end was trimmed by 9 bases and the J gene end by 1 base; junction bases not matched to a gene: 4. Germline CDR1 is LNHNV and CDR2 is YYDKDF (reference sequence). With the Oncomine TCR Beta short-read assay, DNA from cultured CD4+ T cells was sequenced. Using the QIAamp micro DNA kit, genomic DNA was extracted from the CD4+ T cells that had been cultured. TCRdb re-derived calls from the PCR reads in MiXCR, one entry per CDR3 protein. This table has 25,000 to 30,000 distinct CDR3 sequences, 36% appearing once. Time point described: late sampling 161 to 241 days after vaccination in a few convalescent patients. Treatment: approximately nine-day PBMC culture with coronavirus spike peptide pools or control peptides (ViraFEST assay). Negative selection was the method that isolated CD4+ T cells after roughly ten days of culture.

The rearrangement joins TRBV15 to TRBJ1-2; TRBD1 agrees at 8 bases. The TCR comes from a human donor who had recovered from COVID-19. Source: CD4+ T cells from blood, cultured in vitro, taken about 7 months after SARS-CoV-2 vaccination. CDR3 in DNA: TGTGCCACGTCCACAGGGGGTAACTATGGCTACACCTTC. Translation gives CATSTGGNYGYTF.